A selection of T cell receptor beta chains follows, all from one sample in a study of OX40 agonist ivuxolimab in advanced cancers. Assay used: immunoSEQ multiplex PCR; TCRdb lists only in-frame clones, some missing. This table has tens of thousands of clones, about 87% appearing once. The sample was CD4+ or CD8+ T cells sorted from blood, taken in a trial of the OX40 agonist ivuxolimab. These receptors all come from an adult with an advanced solid tumor such as melanoma, head and neck, liver or kidney cancer. Each CDR3 is given with its conserved first and last residue. The D gene is left open where the match is weak. Only some rows state a clone size, as once, few, many or a class for expanded clones.

TRBV5-6,NA,TRBJ2-1,NA,TGTGCCAGCAGCAGGAGCGCGAGCTCCTACAATGAGCAGTTCTTC,CASSRSASSYNEQFF
TRBV28,NA,TRBJ2-3,NA,TGTGCCAGCAGTTTATCGAGCGGTGCATCCCCAGATACGCAGTATTTT,CASSLSSGASPDTQYF
TRBV11-2,NA,TRBJ2-7,NA,TGTGCCAGCAGAGTTAGCTTGTCAGCGGCGGGTGGGTACGAGCAGTACTTC,CASRVSLSAAGGYEQYF
TRBV28,NA,TRBJ2-7,TRBD2,TGTGCCAGCAGTTCCACGACTAGCGGGAGGTCCACCTACGAGCAGTACTTC,CASSSTTSGRSTYEQYF
TRBV6-5,NA,TRBJ2-2,NA,TGTGCCAGCAGTTACACTTCAGCCGGGGAGCTGTTTTTT,CASSYTSAGELFF
TRBV5-1,NA,TRBJ2-1,NA,TGCGCCAGCAGCTTGGGACAAAGCAATGAGCAGTTCTTC,CASSLGQSNEQFF
TRBV14,NA,TRBJ2-5,NA,TGTGCCAGCAGCCGCTACAAACCTGCGGAGACCCAGTACTTC,CASSRYKPAETQYF
TRBV7-2,NA,TRBJ2-5,TRBD2,TGTGCCAGCAGCCTAGGGGCGGGGGATCAAGAGACCCAGTACTTC,CASSLGAGDQETQYF
TRBV2,NA,TRBJ2-1,NA,TGTGCCAGCACTGGCCCCGGGGGCAATGAGCAGTTCTTC,CASTGPGGNEQFF
TRBV7-9,NA,TRBJ2-3,TRBD2,TGTGCCAGCACTTTAGGACTAGCGGGAGTTAGAGATACGCAGTATTTT,CASTLGLAGVRDTQYF
TRBV19,NA,TRBJ2-2,NA,TGTGCCAGTAGTATCCCAGGGGCGGCCGGGGAGCTGTTTTTT,CASSIPGAAGELFF
TRBV5-6,few,TRBJ2-2,TRBD1,TGTGCCAGCAGGTGGGGACAGGGAACCGGGGAGCTGTTTTTT,CASRWGQGTGELFF
TRBV7-9,NA,TRBJ2-3,TRBD2,TGTGCCAGCAGCCCCCGACTAGCGGACCGCACAGATACGCAGTATTTT,CASSPRLADRTDTQYF
TRBV18,NA,TRBJ1-4,TRBD1,TGTGCCAGCACTCCCAGGGGGGGAGCAACTAATGAAAAACTGTTTTTT,CASTPRGGATNEKLFF
TRBV29-1,few,TRBJ2-7,NA,TGCAGCGTTGAAGTAGTAGGGCTAACCAGCGGCGAGCAGTACTTC,CSVEVVGLTSGEQYF
TRBV4-3,NA,TRBJ2-1,TRBD2,TGCGCCAGCAGCCAACCGGTGGCGGGAGAAGATGAGCAGTTCTTC,CASSQPVAGEDEQFF
TRBV29-1,few,TRBJ2-2,TRBD2,TGCAGCGTTCTCGCGGGAGGGCGCACCGGGGAGCTGTTTTTT,CSVLAGGRTGELFF
TRBV27,NA,TRBJ1-1,TRBD1,TGTGCCAGCAGTACCGACAGGGGAGGCACTGAAGCTTTCTTT,CASSTDRGGTEAFF
TRBV4-1,NA,TRBJ1-1,NA,TGCGCCAGCAGCCAAGAGAAGGAGGAGAGCGGGAAGGTAGCCCTGAACACTGAAGCTTTCTTT,CASSQEKEESGKVALNTEAFF
TRBV10-3,once,TRBJ2-3,TRBD1,TGTGCCATTAGGGGGCAGGTTACAGATACGCAGTATTTT,CAIRGQVTDTQYF
TRBV7-2,many,TRBJ1-2,NA,TGTGCCAGCAGCCCCGGGACGGAAGCTAACTATGGCTACACCTTC,CASSPGTEANYGYTF
TRBV2,once,TRBJ1-5,NA,TGTGCCAGCAGAATAGGGACACCCAATCAGCCCCAGCATTTT,CASRIGTPNQPQHF
TRBV5-1,once,TRBJ1-4,TRBD1,TGCGCCAGCAGCAAGGGACAGGGAGCGACTAATGAAAAACTGTTTTTT,CASSKGQGATNEKLFF
TRBV2,few,TRBJ1-3,NA,TGTGCCAGCACCTTCGGGACTACCATATATTTT,CASTFGTTIYF
TRBV7-2,NA,TRBJ2-3,NA,TGTGCCAGCAGCTTAGCCGGGATTACCGGAGATACGCAGTATTTT,CASSLAGITGDTQYF
TRBV7-9,few,TRBJ1-1,NA,TGTGCCAGCAGCCTCCAATCCACACAGAACACTGAAGCTTTCTTT,CASSLQSTQNTEAFF
TRBV7-2,NA,TRBJ1-1,TRBD1,TGTGCCAGCAGCTGGGGGACAGGGGTTAACACTGAAGCTTTCTTT,CASSWGTGVNTEAFF
TRBV10-3,NA,TRBJ2-7,NA,TGTGCCATCGGGGAACCGGAGCAGTACTTC,CAIGEPEQYF
TRBV13,NA,TRBJ2-7,TRBD1,TGTGCCAGCAGCTTAGGGAGGACAGGGGGCTACGAGCAGTACTTC,CASSLGRTGGYEQYF
TRBV18,NA,TRBJ2-7,TRBD2,TGTGCCAGCTCACCAGTAGCTAGCGGAGTCTACGGGCAGTACTTC,CASSPVASGVYGQYF
TRBV10-3,NA,TRBJ2-3,NA,TGTGCCATCAGTGAAAGGGGAGACACAGATACGCAGTATTTT,CAISERGDTDTQYF
TRBV5-5,NA,TRBJ2-7,TRBD1,TGTGCCAGCAGCGCGACAGGGGTCTGGGAGCAGTACTTC,CASSATGVWEQYF
TRBV2,NA,TRBJ2-7,NA,TGTGCCACGAGCGCCGGACGGGAGCTCGAGCAGTACTTC,CATSAGRELEQYF
TRBV7-8,NA,TRBJ2-7,NA,TGTGCCAGCAGCTTCAGGGTGTATGATAACGAGCAGTACTTC,CASSFRVYDNEQYF
TRBV4-1,NA,TRBJ2-3,TRBD2,TGCGCCAGCAGCCAATTCAGCGGGAGCTCAGATACGCAGTATTTT,CASSQFSGSSDTQYF
TRBV5-1,NA,TRBJ2-1,TRBD2,TGCGCCAGCAGCTTGGGCTCTAGCGGAGTCTACAATGAGCAGTTCTTC,CASSLGSSGVYNEQFF
TRBV18,NA,TRBJ2-6,NA,TGTGCCAGCTCCCCCGGACCCCAAAGAGACTCTGGGGCCAACGTCCTGACTTTC,CASSPGPQRDSGANVLTF
TRBV7-9,NA,TRBJ1-1,NA,TGTGCCAGCAGCTTAGTCAGGCAGAACACTGAAGCTTTCTTT,CASSLVRQNTEAFF
TRBV18,NA,TRBJ1-1,NA,TGTGCCAGCTCACTGGACAGAACCTTAGAAGCTTTCTTT,CASSLDRTLEAFF
TRBV7-8,NA,TRBJ2-1,TRBD2,TGTGCCAGCTCTAGCGGCTCCTACAATGAGCAGTTCTTC,CASSSGSYNEQFF
TRBV19,NA,TRBJ1-4,NA,TGTGCCAGTAGTTCCACAGTACTTTATGAAAAACTGTTTTTT,CASSSTVLYEKLFF
TRBV7-3,NA,TRBJ2-1,NA,TGTGCCAGCAGCCTCACAGGGTCCTCCTACAATGAGCAGTTCTTC,CASSLTGSSYNEQFF
TRBV30,NA,TRBJ2-2,NA,TGTGCCTGGGTAGTGGCCGGGGAGCTGTTTTTT,CAWVVAGELFF
TRBV14,NA,TRBJ2-2,TRBD1,TGTGCCAGCAGCCACCGGGACAGTTACACCGGGGAGCTGTTTTTT,CASSHRDSYTGELFF
TRBV5-4,NA,TRBJ2-3,NA,TGTGCCAGCAGCTTGGGTGGGGGACAAGGGGATACGCAGTATTTT,CASSLGGGQGDTQYF
TRBV19,NA,TRBJ1-1,TRBD1,TGTGCCAGTAGCACGACAGGGCAGACTGAAGCTTTCTTT,CASSTTGQTEAFF
TRBV19,NA,TRBJ2-1,TRBD2,TGTGCCAGTACCCCTAGCGCTAGCGGGTACCACAATGAGCAGTTCTTC,CASTPSASGYHNEQFF
TRBV7-7,NA,TRBJ2-2,NA,TGTGCTAGCAGCTTGGGACCTGCGAACACCGGGGAGCTGTTTTTT,CASSLGPANTGELFF
TRBV12-5,NA,TRBJ2-5,TRBD1,TGTGCTAGTGGATCCGGACAGGGTCAAGAGACCCAGTACTTC,CASGSGQGQETQYF
TRBV18,once,TRBJ2-1,TRBD2,TGTGCCAGCTCACCACCATCGGGAGGCTCCTACAATGAGCAGTTCTTC,CASSPPSGGSYNEQFF
TRBV28,NA,TRBJ2-7,TRBD2,TGTGCCAGCAGTATAGCGGGAGAGTCCTACGAGCAGTACTTC,CASSIAGESYEQYF
TRBV6-1,NA,TRBJ1-4,TRBD1,TGTGCCAGCAGTGGCGGGACAGGGGCTGCTAATGAAAAACTGTTTTTT,CASSGGTGAANEKLFF
TRBV6-1,NA,TRBJ2-2,NA,TGTGCCAGCAGTATCGAAACAGGGACCGGGGAGCTGTTTTTT,CASSIETGTGELFF
TRBV18,NA,TRBJ2-7,TRBD1,TGTGCCAGCTCACCAAGGACAGGGATCGACGAGCAGTACTTC,CASSPRTGIDEQYF
TRBV7-2,once,TRBJ1-1,TRBD1,TGTGCCAGCAGCACGGACAGGGTGCGCACTGAAGCTTTCTTT,CASSTDRVRTEAFF
TRBV10-3,NA,TRBJ1-3,TRBD1,TGTGCCATCAGAACAGGGGGCAGTGGAAACACCATATATTTT,CAIRTGGSGNTIYF
TRBV7-3,NA,TRBJ2-2,TRBD2,TGTGCCAGCAGCAGGACTAGTTACGGGGAGCTGTTTTTT,CASSRTSYGELFF